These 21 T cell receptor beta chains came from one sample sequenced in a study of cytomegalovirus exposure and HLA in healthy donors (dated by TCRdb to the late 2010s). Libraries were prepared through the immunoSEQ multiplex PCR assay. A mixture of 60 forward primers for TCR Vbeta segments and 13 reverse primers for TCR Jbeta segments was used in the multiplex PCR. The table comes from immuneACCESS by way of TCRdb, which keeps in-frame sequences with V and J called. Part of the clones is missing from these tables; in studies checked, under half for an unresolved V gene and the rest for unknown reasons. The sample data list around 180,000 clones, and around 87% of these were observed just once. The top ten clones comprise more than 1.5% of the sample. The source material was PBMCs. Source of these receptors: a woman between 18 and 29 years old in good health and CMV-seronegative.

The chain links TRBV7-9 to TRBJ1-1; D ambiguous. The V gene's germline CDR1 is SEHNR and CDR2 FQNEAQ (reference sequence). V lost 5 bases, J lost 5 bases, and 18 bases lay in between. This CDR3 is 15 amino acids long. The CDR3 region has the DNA TGTGCCAGCAGCAAAGGTGGCCAGCGGGGAACTGAAGCTTTCTTT. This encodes CASSKGGQRGTEAFF.

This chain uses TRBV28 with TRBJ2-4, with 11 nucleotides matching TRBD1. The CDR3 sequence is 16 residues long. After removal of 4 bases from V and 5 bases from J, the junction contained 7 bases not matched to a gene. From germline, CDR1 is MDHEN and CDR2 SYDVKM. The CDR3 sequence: CASSSPPGQGENIQYF. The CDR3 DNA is TGTGCCAGCAGTTCACCACCGGGACAGGGGGAAAACATTCAGTACTTC.

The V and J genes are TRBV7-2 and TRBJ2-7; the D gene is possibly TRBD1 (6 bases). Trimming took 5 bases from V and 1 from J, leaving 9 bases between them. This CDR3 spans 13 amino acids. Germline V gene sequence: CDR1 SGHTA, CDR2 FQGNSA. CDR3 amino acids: CASSNRVSYEQYF. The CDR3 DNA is TGTGCCAGCAGCAACAGGGTTTCCTACGAGCAGTACTTC.

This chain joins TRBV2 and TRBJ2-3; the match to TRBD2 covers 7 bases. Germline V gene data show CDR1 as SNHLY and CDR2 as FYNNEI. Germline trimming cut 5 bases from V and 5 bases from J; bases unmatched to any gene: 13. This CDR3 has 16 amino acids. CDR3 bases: TGTGCCAGCAGTCTTGAGGGGACCCTAGCGGTAGATACGCAGTATTTT. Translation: CASSLEGTLAVDTQYF.

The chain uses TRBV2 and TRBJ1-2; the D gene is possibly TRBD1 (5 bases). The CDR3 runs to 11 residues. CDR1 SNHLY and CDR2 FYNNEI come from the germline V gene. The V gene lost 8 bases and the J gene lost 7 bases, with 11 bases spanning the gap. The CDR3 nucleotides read TGTGCCAGCGGGAAAGGGGCTGGCTACACCTTC. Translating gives CASGKGAGYTF. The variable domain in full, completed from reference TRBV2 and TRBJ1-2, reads EPEVTQTPSHQVTQMGQEVILRCVPISNHLYFYWYRQILGQKVEFLVSFYNNEISEKSEIFDDQFSVERPDGSNFTLKIRSTKLEDSAMYFCASGKGAGYTFGSGTRLTVV.

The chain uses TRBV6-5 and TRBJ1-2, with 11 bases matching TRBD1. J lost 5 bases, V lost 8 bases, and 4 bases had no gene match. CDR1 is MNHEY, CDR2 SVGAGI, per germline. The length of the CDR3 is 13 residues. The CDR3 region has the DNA TGTGCCAGCTCAAGGGACAGGGGGTATGGCTACACCTTC. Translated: CASSRDRGYGYTF.

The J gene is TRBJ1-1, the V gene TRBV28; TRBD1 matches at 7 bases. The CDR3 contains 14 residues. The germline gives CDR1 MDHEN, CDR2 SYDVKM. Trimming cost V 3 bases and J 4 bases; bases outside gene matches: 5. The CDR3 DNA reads TGTGCCAGCAGTTTTTCAGGGGGTTCCACTGAAGCTTTCTTT. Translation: CASSFSGGSTEAFF.

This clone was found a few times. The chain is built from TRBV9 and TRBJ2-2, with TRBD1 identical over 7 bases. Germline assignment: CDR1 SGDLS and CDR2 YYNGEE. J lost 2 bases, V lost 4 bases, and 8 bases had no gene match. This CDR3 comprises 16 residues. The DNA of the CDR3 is TGTGCCAGCAGCCCCGCAGGGGGACAAAACACCGGGGAGCTGTTTTTT. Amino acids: CASSPAGGQNTGELFF.

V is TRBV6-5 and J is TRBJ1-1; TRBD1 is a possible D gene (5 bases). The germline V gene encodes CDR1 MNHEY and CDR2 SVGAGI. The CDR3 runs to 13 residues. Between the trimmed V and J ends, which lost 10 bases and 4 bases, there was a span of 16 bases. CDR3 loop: CATNRNRFTEAFF. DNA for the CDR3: TGTGCCACCAATCGGAACAGGTTCACTGAAGCTTTCTTT.

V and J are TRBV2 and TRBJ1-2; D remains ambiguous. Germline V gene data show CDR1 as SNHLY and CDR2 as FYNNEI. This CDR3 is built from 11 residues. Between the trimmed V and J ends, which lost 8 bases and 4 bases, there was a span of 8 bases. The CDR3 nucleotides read TGTGCCAGCCGGCAGGTCTATGGCTACACCTTC. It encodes CASRQVYGYTF.

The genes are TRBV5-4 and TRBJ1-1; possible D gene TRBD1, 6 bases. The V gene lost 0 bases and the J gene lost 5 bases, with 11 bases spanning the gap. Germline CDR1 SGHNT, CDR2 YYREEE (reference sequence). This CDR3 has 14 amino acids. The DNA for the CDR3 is TGTGCCAGCAGCTTGGCTCAACAGGGAACTGAAGCTTTCTTT. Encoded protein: CASSLAQQGTEAFF.

CDR3 DNA: TGTGCCTGGGGGGACAGCTCCTATAATTCACCCCTCCACTTT. Amino acids: CAWGDSSYNSPLHF. The chain links TRBV30 to TRBJ1-6; 7 bases align to TRBD1. Trimming cost V 5 bases and J 0 bases; bases outside gene matches: 1. The germline V gene encodes CDR1 GTSNPN and CDR2 SVGIG (reference sequence). This CDR3 spans 14 amino acids.

CDR3 DNA: TGCAGCGTTGGGGTCAGGTACGAGCAGTACTTC. It yields the protein CSVGVRYEQYF. The chain joins TRBV29-1 to TRBJ2-7; no clear D. Germline CDR1 SQVTM, CDR2 ANQGSEA. The CDR3 is made up of 11 amino acids. V lost 4 bases to trimming and J lost 4 bases, with 8 bases between them.

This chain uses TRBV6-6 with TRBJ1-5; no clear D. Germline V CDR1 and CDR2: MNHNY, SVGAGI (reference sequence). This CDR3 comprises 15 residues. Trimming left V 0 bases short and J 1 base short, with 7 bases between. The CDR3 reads CASSYSKQSNQPQHF. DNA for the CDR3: TGTGCCAGCAGTTACTCGAAACAGAGCAATCAGCCCCAGCATTTT.

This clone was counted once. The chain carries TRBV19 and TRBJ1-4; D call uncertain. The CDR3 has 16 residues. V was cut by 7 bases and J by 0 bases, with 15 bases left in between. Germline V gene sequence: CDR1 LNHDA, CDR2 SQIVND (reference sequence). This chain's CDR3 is CASTFSRGSTNEKLFF. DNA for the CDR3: TGTGCCAGTACCTTCTCTAGAGGTTCAACTAATGAAAAACTGTTTTTT.

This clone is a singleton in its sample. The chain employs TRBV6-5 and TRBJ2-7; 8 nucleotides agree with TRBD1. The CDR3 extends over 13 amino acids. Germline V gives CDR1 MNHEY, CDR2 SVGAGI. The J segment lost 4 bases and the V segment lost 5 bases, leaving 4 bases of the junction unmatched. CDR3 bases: TGTGCCAGCAGTGAGGACAGGGCGTACGAGCAGTACTTC. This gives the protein CASSEDRAYEQYF.

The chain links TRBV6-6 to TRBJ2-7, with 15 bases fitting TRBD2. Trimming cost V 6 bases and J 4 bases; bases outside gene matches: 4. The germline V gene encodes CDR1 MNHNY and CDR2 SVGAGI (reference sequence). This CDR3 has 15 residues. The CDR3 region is CASRLGTSGRYEQYF. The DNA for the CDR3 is TGTGCCAGCAGGCTTGGGACTAGCGGGAGGTACGAGCAGTACTTC.

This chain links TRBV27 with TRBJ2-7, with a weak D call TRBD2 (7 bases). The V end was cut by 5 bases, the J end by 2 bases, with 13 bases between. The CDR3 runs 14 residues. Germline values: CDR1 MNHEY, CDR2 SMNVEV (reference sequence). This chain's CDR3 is CASSVGGGPYEQYF. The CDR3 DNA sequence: TGTGCCAGCAGTGTAGGGGGGGGCCCCTACGAGCAGTACTTC.

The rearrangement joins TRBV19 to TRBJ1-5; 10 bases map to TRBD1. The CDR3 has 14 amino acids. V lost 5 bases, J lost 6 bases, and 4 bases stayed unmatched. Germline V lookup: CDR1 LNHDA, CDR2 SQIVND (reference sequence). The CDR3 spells CASSLGQGGQPQHF. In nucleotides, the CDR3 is TGTGCCAGTAGTCTCGGACAGGGGGGTCAGCCCCAGCATTTT.

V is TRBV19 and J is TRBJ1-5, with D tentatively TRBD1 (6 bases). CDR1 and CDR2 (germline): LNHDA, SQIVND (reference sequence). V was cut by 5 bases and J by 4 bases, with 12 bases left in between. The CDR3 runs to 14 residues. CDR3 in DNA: TGTGCCAGTAGTGTGTGGACAGTTAATCAGCCCCAGCATTTT. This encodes CASSVWTVNQPQHF.

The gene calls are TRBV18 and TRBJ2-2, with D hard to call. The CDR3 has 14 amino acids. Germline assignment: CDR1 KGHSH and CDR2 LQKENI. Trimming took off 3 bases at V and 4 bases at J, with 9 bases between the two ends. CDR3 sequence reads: CASSPGLATGELFF. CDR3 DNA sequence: TGTGCCAGCTCACCGGGCTTGGCCACCGGGGAGCTGTTTTTT. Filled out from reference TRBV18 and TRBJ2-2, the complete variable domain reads NAGVMQNPRHLVRRRGQEARLRCSPMKGHSHVYWYRQLPEEGLKFMVYLQKENIIDESGMPKERFSAEFPKEGPSILRIQQVVRGDSAAYFCASSPGLATGELFFGEGSRLTVL.